This T cell receptor beta chain comes out of a study of blood T cell repertoires in COVID-19 (dated by TCRdb to about 2020). Broadly, across the study: The collaborator samples originated in the United States, Italy and Spain and spanned the acute and convalescent phases of COVID-19. The prospective study material was composed of cDNA or gDNA derived from T cells, B-cell-depleted T cells, or PBMCs. The dataset comprised deeply sampled blood TCRbeta repertoires from subjects exposed to, actively infected with, or recovered from COVID-19. The repertoires were released in a freely available public database intended as a resource for research on the immune response to SARS-CoV-2. The samples were drawn from two sources: the first 160 participants of the ongoing ImmuneRACE study, and 1,000 to 1,500 subjects contributed by 6 global collaborators. Nearly every sample came with metadata listing a de-identified subject ID, COVID-19 status, age in years and sex. HLA class I and class II types, where available, came from metadata supplied by the sample provider rather than from assay-based typing. Summary of the overall study and its limitations: How much clinical and demographic metadata was included differed by source and by participant, and the metadata was provided uncurated.

Concerning this clone itself: No antigen is known for it. No qualities accompany the bases; no much larger clone lies one base away.

V loses 3 bases, J loses 6 bases, and the germline ends lie 11 bases apart. CDR1 and CDR2 are read off the germline V gene (reference sequence) as LNHNV and YYDKDF. Reading from cysteine to phenylalanine, the CDR3 counts 13 amino acids. The kept DNA is CDR3 alone, 39 bases in frame from the first base. Enrolling through a virtual design, the prospective study's participants ranged in age from roughly 18 to 100 years and lived across about two dozen United States geographic areas. In the prospective study, cohorts were assigned on the basis of participant-reported clinical history obtained from a screening survey and a study questionnaire. In the prospective study, mobile phlebotomists collected whole blood, serum and a nasopharyngeal or oropharyngeal swab from each participant. Additional blood draws and questionnaires over a 2-month period could optionally be provided by prospective study participants. Blood samples from the prospective study were shipped frozen or at room temperature prior to DNA extraction.

TCRbeta CDR3 regions were amplified from genomic DNA using the immunoSEQ Assay, a bias-controlled multiplex PCR. As for how the authors treated the data: The number of nucleated cells in each sample was estimated from the amplification of reference gene primers within the assay. To quantify the absolute abundance of each unique TCRbeta CDR3 rearrangement, sequence reads were collapsed and filtered. For each sample, productive Simpson clonality was calculated as the square root of Simpson's diversity index across productive rearrangements. TCRdb re-hosts the immuneACCESS table, in-frame sequences only. Its copies lack some clones; in the studies checked, an unresolved V gene accounts for under half of them, and the cause for the rest is not known. That table is the source of V, J and clone size, and D and trimming were worked out from the DNA. In this sample the table shows some 410,000 clones, approximately 88% of which occur a single time. The ten biggest clones cover 0.9% to 1% of the sample.

The chain links TRBV15 with TRBJ1-2; the D gene is possibly TRBD1, with 6 bases matching. Source material: PBMCs or T cells enriched from blood (not recorded which). This TCR came from a woman younger than 45 with acute COVID-19. The bases read TGTGCCACCAGCAGGAACAGGGCGGATGGCTACACCTTC. Its translation is CATSRNRADGYTF.